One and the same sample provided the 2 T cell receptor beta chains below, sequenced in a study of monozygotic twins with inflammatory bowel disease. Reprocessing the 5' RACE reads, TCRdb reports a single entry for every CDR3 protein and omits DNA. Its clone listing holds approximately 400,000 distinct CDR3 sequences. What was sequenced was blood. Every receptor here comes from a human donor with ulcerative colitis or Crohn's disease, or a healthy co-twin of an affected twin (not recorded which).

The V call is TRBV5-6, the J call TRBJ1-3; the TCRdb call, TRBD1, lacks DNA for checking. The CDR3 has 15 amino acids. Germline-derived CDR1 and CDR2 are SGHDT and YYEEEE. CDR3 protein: CASSLAGTGGNTIYF.

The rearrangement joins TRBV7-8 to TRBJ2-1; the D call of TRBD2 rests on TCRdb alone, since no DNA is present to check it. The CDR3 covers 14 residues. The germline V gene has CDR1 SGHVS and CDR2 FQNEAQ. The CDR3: CASSSMGSPRGQFF.